This TCR beta chain was observed in a study of CD8+ T cells in alopecia areata. From PBMCs, CD4+ and CD8+ T cells were sorted. Study observations and caveats: Sequencing of scalp samples also captures resident alphabeta T cells of normal skin. Relative to normal scalp, lesional scalp, especially alopecia totalis/universalis, showed higher clonality.

With respect to this clone: Its antigen remains unknown.

cDNA serving as the sequencing template came from extracted, reverse transcribed RNA. The data were produced by immunoSEQ multiplex PCR, yet TCRdb's version contains in-frame clones alone and is incomplete. Here the sample spans under 70,000 clones, 95% to 97% being singletons. The V gene lost 2 bases and the J gene lost 0 bases, with 8 bases spanning the gap. From germline, CDR1 is MGHRA and CDR2 YSYEKL. CDR3 size: 14 residues. The clonotype originates from a human donor with alopecia areata. This chain joins TRBV4-1 and TRBJ2-7, with D hard to call. Sequenced material: CD8+ T cells sorted from blood, taken at week 0. DNA of the CDR3: TGCGCCAGCAGCCAATCGTCTCCCTCCTACGAGCAGTACTTC. Amino acids: CASSQSSPSYEQYF.